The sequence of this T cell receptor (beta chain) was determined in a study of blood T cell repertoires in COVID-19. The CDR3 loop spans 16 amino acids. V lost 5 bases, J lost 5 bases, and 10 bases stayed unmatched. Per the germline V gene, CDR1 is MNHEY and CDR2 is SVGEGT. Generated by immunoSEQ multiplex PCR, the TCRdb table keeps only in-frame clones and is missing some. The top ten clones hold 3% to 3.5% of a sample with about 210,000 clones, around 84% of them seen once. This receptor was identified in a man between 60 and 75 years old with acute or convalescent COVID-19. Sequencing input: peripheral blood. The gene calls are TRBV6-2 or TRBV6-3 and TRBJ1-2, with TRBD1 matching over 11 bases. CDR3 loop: CASSPWGQGDPYGYTF. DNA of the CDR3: TGTGCCAGCAGTCCCTGGGGACAGGGGGACCCTTATGGCTACACCTTC.